The 8 T cell receptor beta chains below come from one sample, sequenced in a study of T cells expressing NK-cell markers. From the 5' RACE reads, TCRdb lists one entry per CDR3 protein and no DNA. The repertoire shows 300,000 to 450,000 distinct CDR3 sequences; the top ten hold roughly 5.2%. Material: blood T cells: a sorted CD56 or NKG2C T cell subset, CD4+ or CD8+ T cells, or bulk PBMC T cells (not recorded which). These receptors were obtained from a man between 18 and 69 years old in good health.

The chain has TRBV18 and TRBJ2-7; TCRdb indicates TRBD1, and absent DNA this call remains unverified. This CDR3 comprises 15 residues. Germline values: CDR1 KGHSH, CDR2 LQKENI. This CDR3 reads CASSPRGQSSYEQYF.

The J gene is TRBJ2-3, the V gene TRBV10-3; the D gene TCRdb calls, TRBD2, cannot be checked with no DNA. Per the germline V gene, CDR1 is ENHRY and CDR2 is SYGVKD. This CDR3 contains 16 residues. CDR3 sequence: CAISESLRTATDTQYF.

The chain joins TRBV30 to TRBJ1-2; TCRdb returns TRBD1, unconfirmable since there is no DNA. This CDR3 is 15 amino acids long. Germline lookup yields CDR1 GTSNPN and CDR2 SVGIG (reference sequence). The CDR3 here is CAWSETGHSGYGYTF.

The chain employs TRBV5-1 and TRBJ2-2; as DNA is missing, the TRBD1 call by TCRdb cannot be tested. Germline values: CDR1 SGHRS, CDR2 YFSETQ. The CDR3 runs to 14 residues. This chain's CDR3 is CASSDTGSSGELFF.

This sequence joins TRBV6-1 and TRBJ2-1; TCRdb gives TRBD2 as the D gene, but with no DNA this cannot be confirmed. Germline-derived CDR1 and CDR2 are MNHNS and SASEGT. The CDR3 is made up of 14 amino acids. CDR3: CASREAAGGNEQFF.

The chain is built from TRBV18 and TRBJ1-2; lacking DNA, the TRBD1 call made by TCRdb goes unchecked. CDR1 is KGHSH, CDR2 LQKENI, per germline. This CDR3 region has 13 residues. The CDR3 spells CASSRQTEYGYTF. Full variable domain (outside the CDR3, taken from reference TRBV18 and TRBJ1-2): NAGVMQNPRHLVRRRGQEARLRCSPMKGHSHVYWYRQLPEEGLKFMVYLQKENIIDESGMPKERFSAEFPKEGPSILRIQQVVRGDSAAYFCASSRQTEYGYTFGSGTRLTVV.

The chain is built from TRBV5-5 and TRBJ2-7; TCRdb gives TRBD1 as the D gene, but with no DNA this cannot be confirmed. The CDR3 runs to 12 residues. Germline CDR1 is SGHKS and CDR2 is YYEKEE (reference sequence). CDR3 region: CASSRDRREQYF.

The chain links TRBV27 to TRBJ1-6; TCRdb's assignment of TRBD1 cannot be checked, as there is no DNA. This CDR3 is 17 amino acids long. Germline CDR1 reads MNHEY; CDR2 reads SMNVEV (reference sequence). This CDR3 is CASREPGRGGNNSPLHF.